The next 14 T cell receptor beta chains were all read from a single sample in a study of metastatic and nonmetastatic thyroid tumors. Each patient came to thyroid surgery without any prior treatment (of any kind). TCRdb re-called the PCR reads with MiXCR. The sample carries about 59,000 clones, roughly 15% recorded once. The sample taken for sequencing was blood. The receptor source for this set is a male donor with papillary thyroid cancer or a benign thyroid nodule (not recorded which). Some clones in this sample may be carry-over from other donors' samples.

V usage is TRBV30 and J usage is TRBJ2-7; D may be TRBD2 (6 bases). Germline assignment: CDR1 GTSNPN and CDR2 SVGIG (reference sequence). This CDR3 contains 18 residues. Trimming left V 2 bases short and J 3 bases short, with 26 bases between. CDR3: CAWSSGRVFGTLYYEQYV. CDR3 nucleotide sequence: TGTGCCTGGAGTTCCGGCCGGGTCTTCGGGACTCTATACTACGAGCAGTACGTC.

The CDR3: CASSYIGTDTQYF. CDR3 nucleotide sequence: TGTGCCAGCAGCTACATCGGCACAGATACGCAGTATTTT. The chain couples TRBV5-4 to TRBJ2-3; D not certain. V was clipped by 3 bases and J by 1 base, with 6 bases between them. CDR3 length: 13 amino acids. CDR1 SGHNT and CDR2 YYREEE come from the germline V gene (reference sequence).

At least ten counts were recorded for this clone. CDR3 DNA: TGTGCCAGCAGCCAGCGACAGGATAATTCACCCCTCCACTTT. This sequence encodes CASSQRQDNSPLHF. This chain links TRBV4-2 with TRBJ1-6, with D maybe TRBD1 (6 bases). Trimming pared 3 bases from V and 5 bases from J, leaving 8 bases between. Germline lookup yields CDR1 LGHNA and CDR2 YNFKEQ. This CDR3 has 14 amino acids.

Ten or more counts support this clone. This sequence joins TRBV4-3 and TRBJ2-1; 10 bases are a match to TRBD2. The CDR3 is 17 residues long. Looked up from germline, CDR1 is LGHNA and CDR2 is YSLEER. V shed 0 bases and J 6 bases; nucleotides not matched to a gene: 8. The CDR3 sequence: CASSQEIRTSGSNEQFF. The CDR3 DNA reads TGCGCCAGCAGCCAAGAGATCCGGACTAGCGGATCCAATGAGCAGTTCTTC.

In this sample, this clone turned up many times. The sample has other DNA sequences that encode this CDR3 too. The chain links TRBV6-5 to TRBJ2-3; TRBD1 might be the D (5 bases). Looked up from germline, CDR1 is MNHEY and CDR2 is SVGAGI. The CDR3 runs 13 residues. The ends were cut back, 2 bases at V and 4 bases at J, with 7 bases in the middle. CDR3 region: CASSYRGPDTQYF. Here the CDR3 DNA reads TGTGCCAGCAGTTACAGGGGCCCAGATACGCAGTATTTT.

This clone was recorded at least ten times. This chain joins TRBV19 and TRBJ1-6; 9 bases map to TRBD1. V shed 7 bases, J shed 7 bases, and the junction held 8 bases outside the gene matches. Germline CDR1 is LNHDA and CDR2 is SQIVND (reference sequence). CDR3 length equals 15 residues. The CDR3 spells CASTVGTGLNSPLHF. The DNA for the CDR3 is TGTGCCAGTACCGTGGGGACAGGGCTCAATTCACCCCTCCACTTT.

Regarding this clone: A much larger clone is a single base away; this may be a read error. The chain has TRBV5-4 and TRBJ2-7, with a possible D match to TRBD2 (5 bases). Germline V lookup: CDR1 SGHNT, CDR2 YYREEE (reference sequence). The CDR3 totals 13 residues. Trimming removed 5 bases from V and 5 bases from J, with 14 bases in between. The DNA of the CDR3 is TGTGCCAGCAGTCGGTCGGGGTCTCACGAGCAGTACGTC. This sequence encodes CASSRSGSHEQYV.

Details on this clone: The same CDR3 can be traced to other DNA sequences in this sample. The chain links TRBV6-4 to TRBJ2-1; D might be TRBD2 (6 bases). The CDR3 consists of 14 residues. The V end was cut by 0 bases, the J end by 10 bases, with 13 bases between. Germline V gene sequence: CDR1 MRHNA, CDR2 SNTAGT. The CDR3 DNA sequence: TGTGCCAGCAGTGACTCGGCCCCGGGGGACGAGCAGTTCTTC. The encoded protein is CASSDSAPGDEQFF.

The sample holds many counts of this clone. The sample holds other DNA sequences that translate to the same CDR3. This chain links TRBV9 with TRBJ2-3, with D perhaps assigned TRBD1 or TRBD2 (5 bases each). There are 11 residues in the CDR3. V was pared by 0 bases and J by 9 bases, with 5 bases between. Germline V gene lookup returns CDR1 SGDLS and CDR2 YYNGEE. The CDR3 spells CASSVGDTQYF. The CDR3 DNA is TGTGCCAGCAGCGTAGGGGACACGCAGTATTTT.

Details on this clone: One junction end disagrees with the germline gene, perhaps due to a read error. The CDR3 sequence is CVWRDGQGGTQYF. The CDR3, as DNA: TGTGTCTGGAGAGACGGACAGGGTGGGACCCAGTACTTC. V and J are TRBV30 and TRBJ2-5, with TRBD1 matching 8 bases. CDR3 length: 13 residues. The germline gives CDR1 GTSNPN, CDR2 SVGIG (reference sequence).

A remark on this clone: A clone one base away is much larger, so this may be a read error. The genes are TRBV5-5 and TRBJ1-6, with D possibly TRBD1 on 5 matching bases. Germline V gene sequence: CDR1 SGHKS, CDR2 YYEKEE (reference sequence). This CDR3 spans 12 amino acids. CDR3 DNA: TGTGTCAGCAGCTCGACAGATTCACCCCTCCACTTT. Its translation is CVSSSTDSPLHF.

Comments on this clone: The junction does not match germline at one end; this may be a read error. The chain carries TRBV6-2 or TRBV6-3 and TRBJ2-1; D not certain. CDR1 is MNHEY, CDR2 SVGEGT, per germline. CDR3 length equals 14 residues. CDR3 sequence (DNA): TGTGCCAGCAGACTGGAGATCGGCTACAGTGAGCAGTTCTTC. Translated, it gives CASRLEIGYSEQFF.

Comment on this clone: Other DNA variants within this sample encode the same CDR3. The rearrangement joins TRBV7-2 to TRBJ2-7; TRBD2 matches at 11 bases. Looked up from germline, CDR1 is SGHTA and CDR2 is FQGNSA. After removal of 4 bases from V and 7 bases from J, the junction contained 9 bases not matched to a gene. The CDR3 runs 15 residues. The CDR3 sequence: CASSSGLAGGGEQYF. CDR3 bases: TGTGCCAGCAGCTCAGGACTAGCGGGTGGGGGTGAGCAGTACTTC.

This clone appeared many times. The chain carries TRBV4-2 and TRBJ2-3; D is unresolved. Germline V gives CDR1 LGHNA, CDR2 YNFKEQ. V lost 0 bases, J lost 4 bases, and 8 bases lay in between. CDR3 length: 14 amino acids. The CDR3: CASSQDSSADTQYF. CDR3 bases: TGTGCCAGCAGCCAAGATAGTTCCGCAGATACGCAGTATTTT.